This entry lists 29 T cell receptor beta chains sequenced from one sample in a study of T cells in Graves' hyperthyroidism and ophthalmopathy. RNA transcripts were the template for amplifying TCR beta CDR3 regions. First-round RT-PCR with HTBI primers amplified the TCR CDR3 region. TCRdb independently ran MiXCR on the multiplex PCR reads; one entry per CDR3 protein. The repertoire has about 340,000 distinct CDR3 sequences, over 15% of them found once; the top ten carry approximately 49%. Sequenced input: blood. The receptors derive from a woman aged 50 to 65 with Graves' hyperthyroidism.

This clonotype came up a few times. The chain links TRBV20-1 to TRBJ1-3; D gene unclear. CDR1 DFQATT and CDR2 SNEGSKA come from the germline V gene (reference sequence). V lost 7 bases and J lost 1, with 5 bases in between. This CDR3 spans 11 amino acids. In DNA form, the CDR3 reads TGCAGTGTTCGGTCTGGAAACACCATATATTTT. Amino acid sequence: CSVRSGNTIYF.

This clonotype has a count of ten or more. The chain has TRBV12-3 or TRBV12-4 and TRBJ1-1; possible D gene TRBD1, 6 bases. The CDR3 length is 12 residues. The ends were cut back, 2 bases at V and 6 bases at J, with 7 bases in the middle. The CDR3 here is CASSLNRAEAFF. The CDR3 nucleotides are TGTGCCAGCAGTTTAAACAGGGCTGAAGCTTTCTTT.

This clonotype was seen at least ten times. This chain uses TRBV2 with TRBJ2-5, with D possibly being TRBD1 or TRBD2 (6 bases each). The CDR3 loop spans 16 amino acids. Trimming stripped 6 bases from V and 1 base from J, with 18 bases between. The germline CDR1 and CDR2 sequences are SNHLY and FYNNEI. For the CDR3, the DNA is TGTGCCAGCAGCCGAAGGGGGGCCAGCTTCCAAGAGACCCAGTACTTC. Translating it yields CASSRRGASFQETQYF.

The gene calls are TRBV6-5 and TRBJ1-3; 7 positions agree with TRBD1. Trimming removed 1 base from V and 2 bases from J; junction bases left unmatched: 5. There are 16 residues in the CDR3. Germline loops: CDR1 MNHEY, CDR2 SVGAGI. Here the CDR3 reads CASSYYDRAAGNTIYF. In nucleotides, the CDR3 is TGTGCCAGCAGTTACTATGACAGGGCGGCTGGAAACACCATATATTTT.

This clonotype was seen many times. This rearrangement joins TRBV5-1 to TRBJ2-2; tentatively, D is TRBD2 (5 bases). From germline, CDR1 is SGHRS and CDR2 YFSETQ. The CDR3 is 14 amino acids. Trimming took off 0 bases at V and 3 bases at J, with 6 bases between the two ends. Written as DNA, the CDR3 is TGCGCCAGCAGCTTGGCCGGGGACACCGGGGAGCTGTTTTTT. Protein: CASSLAGDTGELFF.

This clonotype was observed at least ten times. The chain is built from TRBV11-2 and TRBJ2-1; tentatively, D is TRBD1 or TRBD2 (5 bases each). V gave up 4 bases and J gave up 10 bases, with 29 bases separating them. Germline CDR1 and CDR2: SGHAT and FQNNGV. This CDR3 comprises 18 residues. As DNA, the CDR3 is TGTGCCAGCAGCTCCCGTCTTGGGCCAGGGTTAATAACGGGGGAGCAGTTCTTC. Amino acids: CASSSRLGPGLITGEQFF.

This clonotype was counted many times. V and J are TRBV28 and TRBJ2-5, with a tentative D call TRBD1 (6 bases). In germline, CDR1 is MDHEN, CDR2 SYDVKM. V was trimmed by 3 bases and J by 5 bases, leaving 13 bases between them. The CDR3 runs to 14 residues. CDR3 region: CASSFSRGRETQYF. CDR3 in DNA: TGTGCCAGCAGTTTCTCCAGGGGAAGGGAGACCCAGTACTTC. Variable domain in full (rest from reference TRBV28 and TRBJ2-5): DVKVTQSSRYLVKRTGEKVFLECVQDMDHENMFWYRQDPGLGLRLIYFSYDVKMKEKGDIPEGYSVSREKKERFSLILESASTNQTSMYLCASSFSRGRETQYFGPGTRLLVL.

The table lists this clonotype with a few counts. The chain employs TRBV29-1 and TRBJ2-3; 8 nucleotides agree with TRBD1. This CDR3 region has 14 residues. J was trimmed by 3 bases and V by 1 base; bases with no gene match: 3. Germline V gene data show CDR1 as SQVTM and CDR2 as ANQGSEA. CDR3 DNA: TGCAGCGTTGAAGTGACAGGGGATACAGATACGCAGTATTTT. This codes for CSVEVTGDTDTQYF.

This clonotype was seen many times. The J gene is TRBJ2-1, the V gene TRBV2, with TRBD1 identical over 7 bases. The V gene's germline CDR1 is SNHLY and CDR2 FYNNEI. V dropped 3 bases and J dropped 9; count of bases not matched to a gene: 5. This CDR3 has 13 residues. CDR3 bases: TGTGCCAGCAGTGACGACAGGGAGTCTGAGCAGTTCTTC. Translated: CASSDDRESEQFF.

CDR3 protein: CAWSIGGRRRNNEQFF. CDR3 bases: TGTGCCTGGAGTATAGGCGGGAGACGTAGAAACAATGAGCAGTTCTTC. The V call is TRBV30, the J call TRBJ2-1; 7 positions match TRBD2. Germline CDR1 and CDR2: GTSNPN and SVGIG (reference sequence). The ends lost 2 bases at V and 5 bases at J; junction bases unmatched: 12. This CDR3 spans 16 amino acids.

The gene calls are TRBV6-1 and TRBJ1-4; TRBD1 matches 9 bases. Germline V lookup: CDR1 MNHNS, CDR2 SASEGT. CDR3 length equals 14 residues. J lost 6 bases, V lost 4 bases, and 3 bases had no gene match. The CDR3 loop reads CASSGTGAYEKLFF. The CDR3 region has the DNA TGTGCCAGCAGTGGGACAGGGGCCTATGAAAAACTGTTTTTT.

The chain is built from TRBV7-2 and TRBJ1-4, with TRBD1 as a possible D gene (6 bases). Germline CDR1 is SGHTA and CDR2 is FQGNSA. V lost 5 bases, J lost 8 bases, and 12 bases lay in between. The CDR3 has 13 residues. CDR3 nucleotides: TGTGCCAGCAGCCTGAGGGGGACGGAAAAACTGTTTTTT. Amino acids: CASSLRGTEKLFF.

The chain couples TRBV12-3 or TRBV12-4 to TRBJ2-3; possibly TRBD1 or TRBD2 for D (6 bases each). Trimming left V 7 bases short and J 6 bases short, with 11 bases between. The CDR3 has 12 amino acids. The CDR3 here is CASIGGGDTQYF. DNA of the CDR3: TGTGCCAGCATCGGAGGGGGGGATACGCAGTATTTT.

There are many counts of this clonotype. The rearrangement links TRBV5-1 to TRBJ1-5; tentative D call: TRBD1 (5 bases). CDR3 length: 15 amino acids. CDR1 is SGHRS, CDR2 YFSETQ, per germline. Trimming shortened V by 4 bases and J by 1 base, and 12 bases separated the two germline ends. CDR3 sequence: CASSPTGGSNQPQHF. CDR3 sequence (DNA): TGCGCCAGCAGCCCCACCGGGGGAAGCAATCAGCCCCAGCATTTT.

The chain couples TRBV2 to TRBJ2-2; D is unresolved. Germline CDR1 SNHLY, CDR2 FYNNEI. The V gene lost 5 bases and the J gene lost 0 bases, with 10 bases spanning the gap. This CDR3 comprises 15 residues. CDR3 coding DNA: TGTGCCAGCAGTCCGGCAGCTGCGAACACCGGGGAGCTGTTTTTT. This sequence encodes CASSPAAANTGELFF.

The table lists this clonotype with a few counts. The rearrangement uses TRBV13 and TRBJ2-1; weak D call: TRBD1 (6 bases). V lost 5 bases to trimming and J lost 9 bases, with 14 bases between them. CDR3 length: 13 residues. The germline CDR1 and CDR2 sequences are PRHDT and FYEKMQ (reference sequence). CDR3 DNA: TGTGCCAGCAGCCCCTACCCAGGGGCTGAGCAGTTCTTC. Protein product: CASSPYPGAEQFF.

This clonotype was counted only a few times. V is TRBV11-2 and J is TRBJ1-2; D not resolved. Germline CDR1 SGHAT, CDR2 FQNNGV. The CDR3 consists of 14 residues. Between the trimmed V and J ends, which lost 1 base and 8 bases, there was a span of 14 bases. The CDR3 reads CASSLVTGGGGYTF. The CDR3 DNA is TGTGCCAGCAGCTTAGTCACGGGAGGTGGGGGCTACACCTTC.

This clonotype showed up just a few times. This rearrangement joins TRBV4-1 to TRBJ2-7; a possible D gene is TRBD2 (6 bases). Germline lookup yields CDR1 MGHRA and CDR2 YSYEKL. This CDR3 contains 16 residues. V was pared by 1 base and J by 1 base, with 14 bases between. The DNA of the CDR3 is TGCGCCAGCAGCCAAGTCGCGGTGGGGAGGTCCTACGAGCAGTACTTC. Translating gives CASSQVAVGRSYEQYF.

CDR3 sequence reads: CSAVTGEDTQYF. The CDR3 coding sequence is TGCAGTGCCGTGACAGGGGAGGATACGCAGTATTTT. This chain connects TRBV20-1 to TRBJ2-3; 8 positions match TRBD1. From germline, CDR1 is DFQATT and CDR2 SNEGSKA (reference sequence). This CDR3 region has 12 residues. V lost 6 bases to trimming and J lost 6 bases; unmatched junction nucleotides: 5.

V gene TRBV2 combines with J gene TRBJ1-4, with D maybe TRBD1 (6 bases). Between the trimmed V and J ends, which lost 4 bases and 0 bases, there was a span of 12 bases. This CDR3 has 16 amino acids. Germline CDR1 SNHLY, CDR2 FYNNEI. The CDR3 loop is CASSGGHPATNEKLFF. Written as DNA, the CDR3 is TGTGCCAGCAGTGGGGGACATCCAGCAACTAATGAAAAACTGTTTTTT.

This clonotype was recorded a few times. This CDR3 reads CAWSIGDEQYV. CDR3 in DNA: TGTGCCTGGAGTATAGGTGACGAGCAGTACGTC. The V gene is TRBV30, the J gene TRBJ2-7; D not certain. The V gene's germline CDR1 is GTSNPN and CDR2 SVGIG (reference sequence). The CDR3 sequence is 11 residues long. Trimming took off 2 bases at V and 5 bases at J, with 7 bases between the two ends.

This clonotype was seen only a few times. This chain joins TRBV28 and TRBJ2-7; TRBD1 is a possible D gene (6 bases). Germline CDR1 and CDR2: MDHEN and SYDVKM. The CDR3 runs 13 residues. Trimming took off 5 bases at V and 4 bases at J, with 12 bases between the two ends. CDR3 DNA: TGTGCCAGCAGTGAGGGACACATTTACGAGCAGTACTTC. Translation gives CASSEGHIYEQYF.

This clonotype was observed many times. The J gene is TRBJ1-1, the V gene TRBV7-8; D perhaps matches TRBD1 (6 bases). From germline, CDR1 is SGHVS and CDR2 FQNEAQ. This CDR3 region has 13 residues. The V gene lost 3 bases and the J gene lost 8 bases, with 13 bases spanning the gap. CDR3 sequence: CASSFDRSSEAFF. CDR3 coding DNA: TGTGCCAGCAGCTTCGACAGGTCTTCGGAAGCTTTCTTT.

Only a few counts were recorded for this clonotype. V and J are TRBV6-2 or TRBV6-3 and TRBJ1-5, with D perhaps TRBD1 (5 bases). The CDR3 is 15 residues long. Deletions cut 6 bases from V and 0 bases from J, with 12 bases between. Germline CDR1 and CDR2: MNHEY and SVGEGT. The CDR3 sequence is CASRAGRFSNQPQHF. CDR3 coding DNA: TGTGCCAGCAGGGCAGGGCGATTTAGCAATCAGCCCCAGCATTTT.

Only a few counts were recorded for this clonotype. The chain combines TRBV19 with TRBJ1-5; weak D call: TRBD1 (5 bases). V was shortened by 4 bases and J by 1 base, with 14 bases between the two germline ends. Germline V gene data show CDR1 as LNHDA and CDR2 as SQIVND (reference sequence). CDR3 length equals 16 residues. CDR3 DNA sequence: TGTGCCAGTAGTAACGATCTTGGGGCAAGCAATCAGCCCCAGCATTTT. Encoded protein: CASSNDLGASNQPQHF.

Many counts were recorded for this clonotype. The rearrangement uses TRBV28 and TRBJ2-5; D is uncertain. The V end was cut by 3 bases, the J end by 0 bases, with 5 bases between. CDR1 is MDHEN and CDR2 is SYDVKM in the germline V gene. This CDR3 comprises 13 residues. The DNA of the CDR3 is TGTGCCAGCAGTTTCACGTACCAAGAGACCCAGTACTTC. Translated: CASSFTYQETQYF. Variable domain in full (rest from reference TRBV28 and TRBJ2-5): DVKVTQSSRYLVKRTGEKVFLECVQDMDHENMFWYRQDPGLGLRLIYFSYDVKMKEKGDIPEGYSVSREKKERFSLILESASTNQTSMYLCASSFTYQETQYFGPGTRLLVL.

This rearrangement joins TRBV27 to TRBJ2-2, with 7 bases that match TRBD2. This CDR3 has 17 amino acids. CDR1 and CDR2 (germline): MNHEY, SMNVEV (reference sequence). V dropped 1 base and J dropped 6; count of bases not matched to a gene: 11. DNA for the CDR3: TGTGCCAGCAGTTTATTGGGCTGGCGGGGGACCCCCGGGGAGCTGTTTTTT. This codes for CASSLLGWRGTPGELFF.

Many counts were recorded for this clonotype. V and J are TRBV20-1 and TRBJ1-1; maybe TRBD1 (5 bases). The CDR3 is made up of 15 amino acids. With 2 bases removed from V and 1 base from J, the gap between germline ends came to 14 bases. Germline CDR1 DFQATT, CDR2 SNEGSKA (reference sequence). The CDR3 DNA sequence: TGCAGTGCTAGATATCTTCGGGGACCGAACACTGAAGCTTTCTTT. Its protein product is CSARYLRGPNTEAFF.

Concerning this clonotype: A single base separates this from a much larger clone, so it may be a read error. V is TRBV7-9 and J is TRBJ2-5; 11 nucleotides align to TRBD2. This CDR3 is built from 16 residues. Per the germline V gene, CDR1 is SEHNR and CDR2 is FQNEAQ (reference sequence). The CDR3 loop reads CASSSGTSGDQETRYF. CDR3 DNA: TGTGCCAGCAGCTCCGGGACTAGCGGAGACCAAGAGACCCGGTACTTC. Drawing the rest from reference TRBV7-9 and TRBJ2-5, the complete variable domain is DTGVSQNPRHKITKRGQNVTFRCDPISEHNRLYWYRQTLGQGPEFLTYFQNEAQLEKSRLLSDRFSAERPKGSFSTLEIQRTEQGDSAMYLCASSSGTSGDQETRYFGPGTRLLVL.